These 14 T cell receptor beta chains were all obtained from the same sample, sequenced in a study of blood T cell repertoires in COVID-19. The table came from immunoSEQ multiplex PCR; TCRdb's copy has only in-frame clones and leaves some out. The repertoire holds about 64,000 clones, with just over 85% as singletons. The sequenced sample consisted of peripheral blood. These receptors came from a middle-aged man with active COVID-19.

The chain recombines TRBV7-2 with TRBJ1-1; D is unresolved. The V end was cut by 1 base, the J end by 3 bases, with 9 bases between. CDR3 size: 14 residues. CDR1 is SGHTA and CDR2 is FQGNSA in the germline V gene. The CDR3 reads CASSLVTRDTEAFF. The DNA of the CDR3 is TGTGCCAGCAGCTTAGTTACTAGGGACACTGAAGCTTTCTTT.

This chain links TRBV15 with TRBJ1-5; 9 nucleotides agree with TRBD1. Germline loops: CDR1 LNHNV, CDR2 YYDKDF (reference sequence). The trim removed 1 base at V and 7 bases at J, leaving 11 bases unmatched. CDR3 length: 17 residues. CDR3 sequence reads: CATSRVKAGTGQQPQHF. CDR3 DNA sequence: TGTGCCACCAGCAGAGTAAAGGCGGGGACAGGGCAACAGCCCCAGCATTTT.

The rearrangement uses TRBV9 and TRBJ2-3; D is unclear. CDR3 size: 13 residues. Trimming took off 0 bases at V and 0 bases at J, with 2 bases between the two ends. CDR1 and CDR2 (germline): SGDLS, YYNGEE. CDR3 nucleotides: TGTGCCAGCAGCGTAGTAAGCACAGATACGCAGTATTTT. Amino acids: CASSVVSTDTQYF.

This chain joins TRBV3-1 (or the pseudogene TRBV3-2) and TRBJ2-1; unclear D gene. Germline values: CDR1 LGHDT, CDR2 YNNKEL (reference sequence). Trimming took 6 bases from V and 6 from J, leaving 6 bases between them. The CDR3 is 11 amino acids. The CDR3 here is CASSYSNEQFF. In DNA form, the CDR3 reads TGTGCCAGCAGTTACAGCAATGAGCAGTTCTTC.

This chain joins TRBV15 and TRBJ2-1; D remains ambiguous. The CDR3 loop spans 13 amino acids. Trimming cost V 0 bases and J 10 bases, with 10 bases left between them. Germline V gives CDR1 LNHNV, CDR2 YYDKDF (reference sequence). CDR3 coding DNA: TGTGCCACCAGCAGAGATCCCAGGAACGAGCAGTTCTTC. It yields the protein CATSRDPRNEQFF.

The chain links TRBV10-3 to TRBJ1-6, with 10 positions matching TRBD1. The CDR3 runs 17 residues. Germline CDR1 reads ENHRY; CDR2 reads SYGVKD. J was trimmed by 8 bases and V by 2 bases; bases with no gene match: 9. CDR3 coding DNA: TGTGCCATCAGTGAGAGGGGGACAGGGGCTTCCGATTCACCCCTCCACTTT. Encoded protein: CAISERGTGASDSPLHF.

The chain joins TRBV6-1 to TRBJ1-2, with TRBD1 matching over 8 bases. V shed 0 bases and J 10 bases; nucleotides not matched to a gene: 1. Looked up from germline, CDR1 is MNHNS and CDR2 is SASEGT. The CDR3 extends over 12 amino acids. CDR3 amino acids: CASSEAQGAYTF. The CDR3 DNA is TGTGCCAGCAGTGAAGCGCAGGGGGCCTACACCTTC.

The chain is built from TRBV6-5 and TRBJ2-5, with TRBD2 identical over 8 bases. The CDR3 runs 14 residues. Germline loops: CDR1 MNHEY, CDR2 SVGAGI. V lost 6 bases and J lost 5; bases outside the gene matches: 8. CDR3 in amino acids: CASRWSGGRETQYF. Here the CDR3 DNA reads TGTGCCAGCAGATGGTCGGGGGGGCGGGAGACCCAGTACTTC.

The chain combines TRBV19 with TRBJ1-1; the D is unclear. Per germline, CDR1 LNHDA and CDR2 SQIVND (reference sequence). Trimming pared 9 bases from V and 6 bases from J, leaving 11 bases between. The CDR3 has 11 amino acids. The CDR3 DNA reads as TGTGCCAGCGGAGGGTTCGCTGAAGCTTTCTTT. It codes for CASGGFAEAFF.

V is TRBV2 and J is TRBJ2-2; 9 bases fit TRBD1. Unmatched junction bases numbered 7, after V lost 10 bases and J lost 1 base. Germline V gene lookup returns CDR1 SNHLY and CDR2 FYNNEI. The CDR3 runs to 15 residues. The CDR3 DNA sequence: TGTGCCACCCGACCGGGACAGGGGAACACCGGGGAGCTGTTTTTT. This codes for CATRPGQGNTGELFF.

In its sample, this clone was seen a few times. CDR3 sequence: CASSGQGYNSPLHF. The CDR3 coding sequence is TGTGCCAGCAGTGGACAGGGCTATAATTCACCCCTCCACTTT. The chain is built from TRBV2 and TRBJ1-6; TRBD1 matches at 7 bases. The CDR3 is 14 amino acids. Trimming at V came to 4 bases and at J to 3 bases, leaving 0 bases not matched to a gene. Germline V lookup: CDR1 SNHLY, CDR2 FYNNEI.

This clone was detected only a few times. J is TRBJ2-7 and V is TRBV2; 9 bases align to TRBD2. Germline-derived CDR1 and CDR2 are SNHLY and FYNNEI. The CDR3 consists of 14 residues. V shed 8 bases, J shed 9 bases, and the junction held 14 bases outside the gene matches. The CDR3 is CASVRLADLRMQYF. The CDR3 coding sequence is TGTGCCAGCGTCCGACTAGCGGACCTCCGAATGCAGTACTTC.

The V call is TRBV19, the J call TRBJ1-3, with 7 bases aligning to TRBD1. Germline assignment: CDR1 LNHDA and CDR2 SQIVND (reference sequence). This CDR3 comprises 16 residues. V trimming: 3 bases; J trimming: 3 bases; junction bases outside the gene matches: 8. This CDR3 is CASSISAGGLGNTIYF. For the CDR3, the DNA is TGTGCCAGTAGTATCTCGGCAGGGGGACTTGGAAACACCATATATTTT.

The rearrangement uses TRBV18 and TRBJ2-2, with 9 bases identical to TRBD1. CDR3 length equals 15 residues. Trimming took 6 bases from V and 7 from J; bases not matched to a gene: 9. CDR1 and CDR2 from the germline V gene are KGHSH and LQKENI. The CDR3 coding sequence is TGTGCCAGCTCGCCCCCAGACAGGGGGATCGGGGAGCTGTTTTTT. Protein: CASSPPDRGIGELFF. The whole variable domain, filled in from reference TRBV18 and TRBJ2-2, reads NAGVMQNPRHLVRRRGQEARLRCSPMKGHSHVYWYRQLPEEGLKFMVYLQKENIIDESGMPKERFSAEFPKEGPSILRIQQVVRGDSAAYFCASSPPDRGIGELFFGEGSRLTVL.